These 15 T cell receptor beta chains share one sample of origin, sequenced in a study of blood T cell repertoires in COVID-19. Assay used: immunoSEQ multiplex PCR; TCRdb lists only in-frame clones, some missing. The sample records 110,000 or so clones, approximately 84% being singletons. Sequenced material: peripheral blood. All receptors derive from a man aged 40-49 years with acute or convalescent COVID-19.

This clone appeared once. This chain links TRBV6-4 with TRBJ1-5; D is unresolved. The CDR3 consists of 13 residues. The germline gives CDR1 MRHNA, CDR2 SNTAGT. Trimming removed 0 bases from V and 10 bases from J, with 10 bases in between. CDR3 region: CASSDSTRAPQHF. The CDR3 DNA reads TGTGCCAGCAGTGACTCCACGCGCGCCCCCCAGCATTTT.

The rearrangement uses TRBV7-2 and TRBJ2-7, with D perhaps matching TRBD2 (6 bases). CDR3 size: 14 residues. Germline CDR1 is SGHTA and CDR2 is FQGNSA. Trimming left V 1 base short and J 0 bases short, with 7 bases between. The CDR3 here is CASSLGEDSYEQYF. The CDR3 coding sequence is TGTGCCAGCAGCTTAGGGGAGGACTCCTACGAGCAGTACTTC.

V usage is TRBV5-4 and J usage is TRBJ1-5, with D possibly matching TRBD1 (6 bases). Germline V gene data show CDR1 as SGHNT and CDR2 as YYREEE (reference sequence). This CDR3 region has 14 residues. The ends were cut back, 4 bases at V and 5 bases at J, with 13 bases in the middle. The CDR3 nucleotides read TGTGCCAGCAGCCTAGACAGGTCCGATCAGCCCCAGCATTTT. Translation gives CASSLDRSDQPQHF.

This clone was counted a single time. The chain links TRBV27 to TRBJ1-6; D is undetermined. V lost 7 bases and J lost 9, with 16 bases in between. Germline CDR1 MNHEY, CDR2 SMNVEV (reference sequence). This CDR3 is built from 14 residues. For the CDR3, the DNA is TGTGCCAGCACGTCGGGGAGGTTGGGTTCACCCCTCCACTTT. This sequence encodes CASTSGRLGSPLHF.

This sequence joins TRBV7-9 and TRBJ2-1; possibly TRBD2 for D (6 bases). CDR3 size: 13 residues. The ends were cut back, 4 bases at V and 5 bases at J, with 9 bases in the middle. CDR1 is SEHNR and CDR2 is FQNEAQ in the germline V gene (reference sequence). CDR3 residues: CASSWDWNNEQFF. For the CDR3, the DNA is TGTGCCAGCAGCTGGGACTGGAACAATGAGCAGTTCTTC.

V usage is TRBV4-1 and J usage is TRBJ2-2; 9 nucleotides agree with TRBD1. The trim removed 4 bases at V and 4 bases at J, leaving 4 bases unmatched. The CDR3 is 15 amino acids. Germline assignment: CDR1 MGHRA and CDR2 YSYEKL. In nucleotides, the CDR3 is TGCGCCAGCAGCCCGACAGGGGGGGGCACCGGGGAGCTGTTTTTT. Its translation: CASSPTGGGTGELFF.

V is TRBV7-2 and J is TRBJ2-3; perhaps TRBD2 as D (6 bases). Looked up from germline, CDR1 is SGHTA and CDR2 is FQGNSA. There are 15 residues in the CDR3. Trimming pared 5 bases from V and 2 bases from J, leaving 14 bases between. The CDR3 sequence: CASSRGTQHTDTQYF. CDR3 bases: TGTGCCAGCAGCCGCGGGACCCAACACACAGATACGCAGTATTTT.

The rearrangement joins TRBV6-6 to TRBJ2-3; TRBD2 agrees at 9 bases. The germline V gene encodes CDR1 MNHNY and CDR2 SVGAGI (reference sequence). This CDR3 has 17 amino acids. The V and J ends lost 5 bases and 0 bases, in that order; junction bases with no gene match: 9. This CDR3 is CASSPRRRGGSTDTQYF. The CDR3 coding sequence is TGTGCCAGCAGTCCTCGAAGGCGGGGGGGCAGCACAGATACGCAGTATTTT.

The chain carries TRBV2 and TRBJ2-6; D is possibly TRBD2 (5 bases). This CDR3 region has 13 residues. Germline V gene sequence: CDR1 SNHLY, CDR2 FYNNEI. V lost 6 bases and J 4 bases, leaving 7 bases between the germline ends. CDR3 protein: CASRRAGANVLTF. For the CDR3, the DNA is TGTGCCAGCAGGCGGGCCGGGGCCAACGTCCTGACTTTC.

V usage is TRBV4-1 and J usage is TRBJ2-1; D may be TRBD2 (5 bases). V was clipped by 0 bases and J by 4 bases, with 22 bases between them. Germline V lookup: CDR1 MGHRA, CDR2 YSYEKL. The CDR3 has 19 residues. The DNA for the CDR3 is TGCGCCAGCAGCCAAGATCCCGAGAGGGCTGGATTGGTGTACAATGAGCAGTTCTTC. This translates into CASSQDPERAGLVYNEQFF.

The chain carries TRBV9 and TRBJ1-2; no clear D gene. The CDR3 loop spans 12 amino acids. Germline loops: CDR1 SGDLS, CDR2 YYNGEE. The germline V and J ends were trimmed by 0 bases and 14 bases, with 14 bases remaining between them. Written as DNA, the CDR3 is TGTGCCAGCAGCGTAGAAATTTCCCCCAGTACCTTC. This translates into CASSVEISPSTF.

V and J are TRBV9 and TRBJ2-5; the D gene is possibly TRBD1 (6 bases). This CDR3 spans 16 amino acids. Trimming shortened V by 0 bases and J by 4 bases, and 16 bases separated the two germline ends. Looked up from germline, CDR1 is SGDLS and CDR2 is YYNGEE. CDR3 sequence: CASSVGGGRNGETQYF. CDR3 coding DNA: TGTGCCAGCAGCGTAGGAGGGGGTCGGAATGGAGAGACCCAGTACTTC.

Comment on this clone: The junction departs from germline at one end; a sequencing error may be responsible. The chain recombines TRBV4-1 with TRBJ2-3; 11 bases fit TRBD1. Germline V gene sequence: CDR1 MGHRA, CDR2 YSYEKL. The CDR3 sequence is 19 residues long. The CDR3 DNA reads TGCGCCAGCAGCAAAGCTACCTACCGGGACAGGGGGGAAGCAGACACGCAGTATTTT. The encoded protein is CASSKATYRDRGEADTQYF.

This sequence joins TRBV2 and TRBJ2-2; TRBD2 might be the D (6 bases). Looked up from germline, CDR1 is SNHLY and CDR2 is FYNNEI. This CDR3 has 14 residues. The V end was cut by 8 bases, the J end by 0 bases, with 10 bases between. DNA for the CDR3: TGTGCCAGCGGAGGGGCGGCGAACACCGGGGAGCTGTTTTTT. Amino acid sequence: CASGGAANTGELFF.

The gene calls are TRBV2 and TRBJ2-1, with TRBD2 identical over 7 bases. Germline CDR1 and CDR2: SNHLY and FYNNEI. J gave up 4 bases and V 3 bases, and 6 bases lay outside the gene matches. The CDR3 contains 15 residues. The CDR3 bases are TGTGCCAGCAGTGATCGGGGGGTGCTTTACAATGAGCAGTTCTTC. It specifies CASSDRGVLYNEQFF.